One sample yielded the 24 T cell receptor beta chains listed below, sequenced in a study of cytotoxic CD8 clonotypes in ibrutinib-treated CLL. Here immunoSEQ multiplex PCR was the method, and the copy in TCRdb shows in-frame clones only, minus some. The profile shows 35,000 to 45,000 clones, roughly 50% of them singletons. Sequencing was performed on PBMCs, taken before ibrutinib treatment. These receptors were collected from a human donor with chronic lymphocytic leukemia.

This clone occurred a few times. Other DNA sequences in the same sample also yield this CDR3. The chain links TRBV2 to TRBJ1-3, with D unresolved. Trimming removed 6 bases at V and 4 bases at J, with 7 bases between. Germline CDR1 reads SNHLY; CDR2 reads FYNNEI. The CDR3 contains 12 residues. In DNA, the CDR3 is TGTGCCAGCAGCGACGGAGGAAACACCATATATTTT. Amino acids: CASSDGGNTIYF.

This clone turned up a few times. This chain joins TRBV5-1 and TRBJ1-2; 7 nucleotides agree with TRBD1. Germline V gene data show CDR1 as SGHRS and CDR2 as YFSETQ. Trimming removed 0 bases from V and 3 bases from J; junction bases left unmatched: 2. The CDR3 totals 14 residues. CDR3 region: CASSLAGQDYGYTF. The CDR3 nucleotides read TGCGCCAGCAGCTTGGCTGGACAGGACTATGGCTACACCTTC.

The genes are TRBV6-6 and TRBJ1-1, with D uncertain. Germline V lookup: CDR1 MNHNY, CDR2 SVGAGI (reference sequence). V dropped 8 bases and J dropped 0 bases, with 10 bases sitting between them. The CDR3 sequence is 13 residues long. CDR3 sequence reads: CASLNGVNTEAFF. CDR3 coding DNA: TGTGCCAGCCTGAACGGGGTGAACACTGAAGCTTTCTTT.

In this sample, this clone turned up once. The V gene is TRBV7-9, the J gene TRBJ2-1; D ambiguous. Germline CDR1 is SEHNR and CDR2 is FQNEAQ (reference sequence). The CDR3 is made up of 12 amino acids. Trimming took 2 bases from V and 7 from J, leaving 6 bases between them. The CDR3 bases are TGTGCCAGCAGCTTAATGGGGAATGAGCAGTTCTTC. It is translated as CASSLMGNEQFF.

The chain combines TRBV19 with TRBJ2-7; D remains ambiguous. The CDR3 spans 14 residues. The V end was cut by 2 bases, the J end by 3 bases, with 11 bases between. The germline CDR1 and CDR2 sequences are LNHDA and SQIVND (reference sequence). CDR3: CASSIFGMGYEQYF. The CDR3 coding sequence is TGTGCCAGTAGTATATTTGGGATGGGCTACGAGCAGTACTTC.

V gene TRBV11-3 combines with J gene TRBJ2-1; TRBD2 matches 12 bases. Germline V gene data show CDR1 as SGHNT and CDR2 as YENEEA. This CDR3 is built from 17 residues. Trimming at V came to 5 bases and at J to 5 bases, leaving 10 bases not matched to a gene. The CDR3 nucleotides read TGTGCCAGCAGCCACCTTTCACTAGCGGGGGGCAACAATGAGCAGTTCTTC. Its protein product is CASSHLSLAGGNNEQFF.

The chain couples TRBV18 to TRBJ2-3; D is unresolved. Germline CDR1 is KGHSH and CDR2 is LQKENI. The V gene lost 6 bases and the J gene lost 3 bases, with 7 bases spanning the gap. The CDR3 is 12 amino acids. CDR3 nucleotide sequence: TGTGCCAGCTCGCCCGGAACAGATACGCAGTATTTT. Protein product: CASSPGTDTQYF.

V and J are TRBV6-6 and TRBJ2-7, with D tentatively TRBD1 or TRBD2 (5 bases each). Trimming cost V 2 bases and J 13 bases, with 12 bases left between them. The germline V gene encodes CDR1 MNHNY and CDR2 SVGAGI (reference sequence). This CDR3 contains 11 residues. DNA for the CDR3: TGTGCCAGCAGTTACGGGGACGAAGCCTACTTC. Its translation: CASSYGDEAYF.

This clone has only a few counts. The J gene is TRBJ2-7, the V gene TRBV19, with D possibly matching TRBD1 (5 bases). Germline V gene sequence: CDR1 LNHDA, CDR2 SQIVND (reference sequence). CDR3 length: 14 residues. Trimming pared 7 bases from V and 3 bases from J, leaving 16 bases between. The CDR3 loop reads CASNPAGNFYEQYF. The CDR3 region has the DNA TGTGCCAGTAACCCCGCAGGGAATTTCTACGAGCAGTACTTC.

The chain employs TRBV7-8 and TRBJ1-4; D uncertain. The CDR3 has 14 amino acids. CDR1 and CDR2 (germline): SGHVS, FQNEAQ. Trimming took off 2 bases at V and 13 bases at J, with 17 bases between the two ends. Here the CDR3 reads CASSLWRGLEGLFF. In DNA, the CDR3 is TGTGCCAGCAGCTTATGGCGGGGATTGGAAGGACTGTTTTTT. Drawing the rest from reference TRBV7-8 and TRBJ1-4, the complete variable domain is GAGVSQSPRYKVAKRGQDVALRCDPISGHVSLFWYQQALGQGPEFLTYFQNEAQLDKSGLPSDRFFAERPEGSVSTLKIQRTQQEDSAVYLCASSLWRGLEGLFFGSGTQLSVL.

This chain links TRBV11-2 with TRBJ1-5; D unclear. Trimming left V 4 bases short and J 5 bases short, with 9 bases between. The germline CDR1 and CDR2 sequences are SGHAT and FQNNGV. The CDR3 consists of 13 residues. CDR3 sequence (DNA): TGTGCCAGCAGCTCCACCCCCTATCAGCCCCAGCATTTT. Protein sequence: CASSSTPYQPQHF.

V gene TRBV6-5 combines with J gene TRBJ1-5, with D unresolved. The CDR3 contains 14 residues. Germline V gives CDR1 MNHEY, CDR2 SVGAGI. The V and J ends lost 5 bases and 6 bases respectively, with 14 bases between them. The CDR3 DNA follows: TGTGCCAGCAGTCCTGCGGGGATGAGTCAGCCCCAGCATTTT. The encoded protein is CASSPAGMSQPQHF.

CDR3 loop: CASSMGGAVNEQFF. In DNA, the CDR3 is TGTGCCAGCAGCATGGGGGGGGCGGTCAATGAGCAGTTCTTC. The chain carries TRBV7-8 and TRBJ2-1; D is perhaps TRBD2 (7 bases). V dropped 5 bases and J dropped 6 bases, with 14 bases sitting between them. This CDR3 spans 14 amino acids. Germline CDR1 SGHVS, CDR2 FQNEAQ.

This sequence joins TRBV4-2 and TRBJ1-2; possibly TRBD1 for D (5 bases). From germline, CDR1 is LGHNA and CDR2 YNFKEQ. CDR3 length: 17 residues. V lost 4 bases, J lost 4 bases, and 22 bases lay in between. This CDR3 reads CASSPQGEGMRSYGYTF. In DNA form, the CDR3 reads TGTGCCAGCAGCCCCCAGGGTGAGGGGATGAGGTCCTATGGCTACACCTTC.

The chain has TRBV7-9 and TRBJ1-4; 8 bases fit TRBD1. The CDR3 is 15 residues long. Germline V lookup: CDR1 SEHNR, CDR2 FQNEAQ (reference sequence). V lost 5 bases to trimming and J lost 10 bases; unmatched junction nucleotides: 12. Here the CDR3 DNA reads TGTGCCAGCAGCCCAGACCAGGGGGCGAGCGCAAAACTGTTTTTT. Translated, it gives CASSPDQGASAKLFF.

V gene TRBV7-8 combines with J gene TRBJ2-5, with TRBD1 matching over 7 bases. From germline, CDR1 is SGHVS and CDR2 FQNEAQ. This CDR3 is 15 amino acids long. V lost 5 bases to trimming and J lost 4 bases; unmatched junction nucleotides: 10. The CDR3 DNA follows: TGTGCCAGCAGCCATACAAGACAGGGAATAGAGACCCAGTACTTC. Amino acid sequence: CASSHTRQGIETQYF.

In this sample, this clone turned up a few times. The chain's CDR3 is CSVERAGGELFF. The CDR3 DNA reads TGCAGCGTTGAAAGGGCGGGCGGGGAGCTGTTTTTT. The chain links TRBV29-1 to TRBJ2-2; weak D call: TRBD2 (5 bases). Trimming left V 2 bases short and J 7 bases short, with 8 bases between. Germline lookup yields CDR1 SQVTM and CDR2 ANQGSEA. The CDR3 has 12 amino acids.

This clone was found once. This sequence joins TRBV2 and TRBJ2-7, with 14 bases that match TRBD2. CDR3 length equals 16 residues. The V and J ends lost 6 bases and 3 bases, in that order; junction bases with no gene match: 7. Germline V gene data show CDR1 as SNHLY and CDR2 as FYNNEI. The CDR3 loop reads CASSGTSGGPIYEQYF. DNA of the CDR3: TGTGCCAGCAGCGGGACTAGCGGGGGTCCTATCTACGAGCAGTACTTC.

This clone was recorded a few times. V usage is TRBV28 and J usage is TRBJ2-7; possible D gene TRBD1, 6 bases. V was shortened by 5 bases and J by 3 bases, with 14 bases between the two germline ends. Germline V gives CDR1 MDHEN, CDR2 SYDVKM. The length of the CDR3 is 14 residues. CDR3 residues: CASSPTGISYEQYF. The CDR3 bases are TGTGCCAGCAGTCCAACAGGGATTAGCTACGAGCAGTACTTC.

This chain connects TRBV6-6 to TRBJ1-1; D is possibly TRBD1 (5 bases). Germline V CDR1 and CDR2: MNHNY, SVGAGI (reference sequence). CDR3 length: 14 amino acids. V was shortened by 2 bases and J by 0 bases, with 7 bases between the two germline ends. For the CDR3, the DNA is TGTGCCAGCAGTTACAGGGGCATGAACACTGAAGCTTTCTTT. This encodes CASSYRGMNTEAFF.

This clone was counted between two and nine times. The gene calls are TRBV7-2 and TRBJ1-2, with unresolved D. Germline-derived CDR1 and CDR2 are SGHTA and FQGNSA. The CDR3 extends over 11 amino acids. V was shortened by 1 base and J by 6 bases, with 3 bases between the two germline ends. As DNA, the CDR3 is TGTGCCAGCAGCTTAGGTCATGGCTACACCTTC. It translates to CASSLGHGYTF.

This chain joins TRBV29-1 and TRBJ1-2, with D maybe TRBD1 (5 bases). This CDR3 is 11 amino acids long. Germline V gene lookup returns CDR1 SQVTM and CDR2 ANQGSEA. Deletions cut 3 bases from V and 5 bases from J, with 7 bases between. The CDR3 region has the DNA TGCAGCGTTGAGACAGCGTATGGCTACACCTTC. Amino acid sequence: CSVETAYGYTF.

The V call is TRBV2, the J call TRBJ1-1, with 7 bases lining up with TRBD1. This CDR3 has 13 amino acids. Germline V gene lookup returns CDR1 SNHLY and CDR2 FYNNEI. V shed 11 bases, J shed 3 bases, and the junction held 9 bases outside the gene matches. This CDR3 is CACDREEDTEAFF. CDR3 DNA: TGTGCCTGTGACAGGGAAGAAGACACTGAAGCTTTCTTT.

This clone was observed once. The rearrangement uses TRBV5-4 and TRBJ2-3; D is unresolved. Germline V lookup: CDR1 SGHNT, CDR2 YYREEE (reference sequence). The CDR3 contains 13 residues. The V and J ends lost 2 bases and 5 bases respectively, with 9 bases between them. The CDR3, as DNA: TGTGCCAGCAGCTTCACTGGAGAAGATACGCAGTATTTT. Protein product: CASSFTGEDTQYF.